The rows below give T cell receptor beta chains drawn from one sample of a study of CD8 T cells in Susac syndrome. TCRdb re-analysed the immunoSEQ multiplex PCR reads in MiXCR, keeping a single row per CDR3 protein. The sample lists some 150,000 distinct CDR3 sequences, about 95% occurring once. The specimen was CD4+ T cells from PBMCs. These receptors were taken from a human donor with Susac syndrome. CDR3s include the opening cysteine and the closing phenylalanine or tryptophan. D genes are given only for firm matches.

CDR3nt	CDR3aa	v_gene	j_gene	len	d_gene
TGTGCCAGCAGCTTCGGGCAGCCTCCGGTCGAGCAGTACTTC	CASSFGQPPVEQYF	TRBV7-9	TRBJ2-7	14	-
TGCGCCAGCAGCCAAGAAGCACTAGCGCGAGAGACCCAGTACTTC	CASSQEALARETQYF	TRBV4-1	TRBJ2-5	15	TRBD2
TGTGCCACCCGCGGGACAGGGGATAATTCACCCCTCCACTTT	CATRGTGDNSPLHF	TRBV6-6	TRBJ1-6	14	TRBD1
TGTGCTAGTGGTCCATGGACAGGAACCCACAATGAGCAGTTCTTC	CASGPWTGTHNEQFF	TRBV12-5	TRBJ2-1	15	TRBD1
TGTGCCAGCAGCTTAGCGCTCGGACAGGGGAGCAATCAGCCCCAGCATTTT	CASSLALGQGSNQPQHF	TRBV7-8	TRBJ1-5	17	TRBD1
TGTGCCAGCAGGTTGAGGGGGGGGTCCTACGAGCAGTACTTC	CASRLRGGSYEQYF	TRBV12-3/TRBV12-4	TRBJ2-7	14	-
TGTGCCACCCAGCGGACAGGAGAAGGCGGCTACACCTTC	CATQRTGEGGYTF	TRBV19	TRBJ1-2	13	TRBD1
TGTGCCAGCAGCTTGGTCTCAGGGTTGAACACTGAAGCTTTCTTT	CASSLVSGLNTEAFF	TRBV5-6	TRBJ1-1	15	-
TGTGCCAGCTCACCAGACAGGGATGCTGGCTACACCTTC	CASSPDRDAGYTF	TRBV18	TRBJ1-2	13	TRBD1
TGTGCCAGCAGCCAAAGACCGACTAGCGGGGGGCCGATAAAGTTCTTC	CASSQRPTSGGPIKFF	TRBV7-3	TRBJ2-1	16	TRBD2